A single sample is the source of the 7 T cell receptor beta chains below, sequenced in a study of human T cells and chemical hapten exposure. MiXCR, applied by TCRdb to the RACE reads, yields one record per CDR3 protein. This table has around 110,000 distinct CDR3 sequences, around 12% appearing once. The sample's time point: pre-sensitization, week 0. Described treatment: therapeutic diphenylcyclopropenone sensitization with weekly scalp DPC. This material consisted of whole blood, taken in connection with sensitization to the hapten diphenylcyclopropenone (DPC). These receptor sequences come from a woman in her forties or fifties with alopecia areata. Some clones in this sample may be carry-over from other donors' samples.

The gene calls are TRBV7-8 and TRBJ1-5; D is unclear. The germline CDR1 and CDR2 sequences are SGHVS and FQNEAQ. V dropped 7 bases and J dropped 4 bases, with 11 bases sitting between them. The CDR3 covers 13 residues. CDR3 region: CASTWSENQPQHF. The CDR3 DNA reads TGTGCCAGCACCTGGTCTGAAAATCAGCCCCAGCATTTT.

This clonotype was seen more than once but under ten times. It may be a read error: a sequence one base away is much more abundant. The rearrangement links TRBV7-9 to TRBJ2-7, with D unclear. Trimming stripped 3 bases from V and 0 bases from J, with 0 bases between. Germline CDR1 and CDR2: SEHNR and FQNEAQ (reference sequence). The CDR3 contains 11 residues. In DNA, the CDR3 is TGTGCCAGCAGCTTCTCCTACGAGCAGTACTTC. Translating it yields CASSFSYEQYF. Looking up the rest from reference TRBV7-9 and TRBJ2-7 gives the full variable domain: DTGVSQNPRHKITKRGQNVTFRCDPISEHNRLYWYRQTLGQGPEFLTYFQNEAQLEKSRLLSDRFSAERPKGSFSTLEIQRTEQGDSAMYLCASSFSYEQYFGPGTRLTVT.

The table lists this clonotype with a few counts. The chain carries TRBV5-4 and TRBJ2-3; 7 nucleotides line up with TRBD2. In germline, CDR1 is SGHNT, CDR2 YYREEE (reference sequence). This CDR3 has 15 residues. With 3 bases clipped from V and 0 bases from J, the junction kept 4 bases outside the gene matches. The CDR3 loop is CASSSTSLSTDTQYF. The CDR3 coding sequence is TGTGCCAGCAGCTCGACTAGCCTGAGCACAGATACGCAGTATTTT.

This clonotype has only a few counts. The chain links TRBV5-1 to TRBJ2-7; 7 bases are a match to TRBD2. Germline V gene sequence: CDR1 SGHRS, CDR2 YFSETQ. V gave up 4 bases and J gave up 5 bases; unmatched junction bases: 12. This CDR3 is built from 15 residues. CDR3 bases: TGCGCCAGCAGCAGGGGAGGGACTGAAAACGACGAGCAGTACTTC. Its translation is CASSRGGTENDEQYF. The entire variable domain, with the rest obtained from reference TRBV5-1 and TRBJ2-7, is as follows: KAGVTQTPRYLIKTRGQQVTLSCSPISGHRSVSWYQQTPGQGLQFLFEYFSETQRNKGNFPGRFSGRQFSNSRSEMNVSTLELGDSALYLCASSRGGTENDEQYFGPGTRLTVT.

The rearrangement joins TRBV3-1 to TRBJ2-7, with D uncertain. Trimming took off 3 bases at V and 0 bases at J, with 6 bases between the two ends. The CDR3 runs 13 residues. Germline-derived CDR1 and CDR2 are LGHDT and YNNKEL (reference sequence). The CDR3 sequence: CASSHSVSYEQYF. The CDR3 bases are TGTGCCAGCAGCCATTCCGTCTCCTACGAGCAGTACTTC.

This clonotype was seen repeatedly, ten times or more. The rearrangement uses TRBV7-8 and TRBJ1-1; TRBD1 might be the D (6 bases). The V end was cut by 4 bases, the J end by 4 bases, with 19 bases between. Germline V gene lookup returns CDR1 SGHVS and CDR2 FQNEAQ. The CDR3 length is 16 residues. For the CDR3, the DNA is TGTGCCAGCAGCTCTCGACAGGTGTGGTTTGGCACTGAAGCTTTCTTT. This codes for CASSSRQVWFGTEAFF.

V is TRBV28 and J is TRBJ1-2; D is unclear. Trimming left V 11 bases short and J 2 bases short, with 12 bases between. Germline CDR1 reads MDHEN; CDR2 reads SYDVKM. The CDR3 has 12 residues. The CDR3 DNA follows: TGTGCCGCCACCATGGGAAACTATGGCTACACCTTC. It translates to CAATMGNYGYTF.